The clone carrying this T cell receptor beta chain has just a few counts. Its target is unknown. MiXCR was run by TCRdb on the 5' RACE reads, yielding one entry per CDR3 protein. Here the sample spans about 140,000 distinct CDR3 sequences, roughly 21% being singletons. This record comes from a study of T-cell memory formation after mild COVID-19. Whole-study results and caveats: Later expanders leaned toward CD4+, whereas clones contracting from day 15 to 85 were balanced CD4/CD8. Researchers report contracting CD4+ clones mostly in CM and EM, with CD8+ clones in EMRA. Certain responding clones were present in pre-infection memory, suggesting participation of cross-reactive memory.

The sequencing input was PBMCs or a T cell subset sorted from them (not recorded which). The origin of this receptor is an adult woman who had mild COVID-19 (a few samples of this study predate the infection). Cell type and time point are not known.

The CDR3 sequence: CASSLEGSFGREQYF. CDR3 nucleotide sequence: TGCGCCAGCAGCTTGGAAGGATCCTTCGGGAGAGAGCAGTACTTC. The rearrangement joins TRBV5-1 to TRBJ2-7; D possibly corresponds to TRBD2 (6 bases). The CDR3 has 15 residues. Trimming shortened V by 0 bases and J by 7 bases, and 17 bases separated the two germline ends. Germline V lookup: CDR1 SGHRS, CDR2 YFSETQ.